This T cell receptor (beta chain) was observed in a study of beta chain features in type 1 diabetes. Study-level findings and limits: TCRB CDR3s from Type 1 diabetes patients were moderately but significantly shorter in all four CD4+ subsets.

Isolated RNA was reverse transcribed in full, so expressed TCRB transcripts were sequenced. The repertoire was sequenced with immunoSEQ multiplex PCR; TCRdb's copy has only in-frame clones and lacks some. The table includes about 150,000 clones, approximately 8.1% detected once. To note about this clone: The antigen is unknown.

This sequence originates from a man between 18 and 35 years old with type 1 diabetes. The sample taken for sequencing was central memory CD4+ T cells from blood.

The CDR3 here is CATTTVGAGWSGYTF. For the CDR3, the DNA is TGTGCCACTACCACGGTGGGGGCTGGTTGGTCGGGCTACACCTTC. The chain has TRBV28 and TRBJ1-2, with D perhaps TRBD1 (6 bases). Germline values: CDR1 MDHEN, CDR2 SYDVKM. V shed 10 bases and J shed 8 bases, with 26 bases lying between them. The CDR3 has 15 amino acids.